This is a list of T cell receptor beta chains from one sample in a study of PD-1 blockade in classical Hodgkin lymphoma. TCRdb keeps only in-frame clones here, not all; method: immunoSEQ multiplex PCR. There are 20,000 to 30,000 clones in the sample; about nine tenths occur only once, and roughly 2.6% lies in the top ten. The starting material was peripheral blood mononuclear cells (PBMCs), obtained at baseline. The origin of the receptors is a human donor with classical Hodgkin lymphoma. Each CDR3 is given without its conserved first and last residue.

TRBJ2-5,TRBV6-6,ASSYSNSQETQY
TRBJ1-1,TRBV25-1,ASSARDRPNTEAF
TRBJ2-5,TRBV7-8,ASSLVLQVKETQY
TRBJ1-5,TRBV9,ASSVVPGQGKGQPQH
TRBJ1-2,TRBV5-1,ASSLARGNYGYT
TRBJ2-7,TRBV5-1,ASSFTGTYEQY
TRBJ1-5,TRBV18,ASSPIRGEIGNQPQH
TRBJ2-1,TRBV7-3,ASSLPGGNEQF
TRBJ1-2,TRBV5-1,ASRTNPGGSGYT
TRBJ2-2,TRBV5-1,ASSHGQPTGELF
TRBJ2-5,TRBV7-9,ASSSVPETQY
TRBJ1-1,TRBV15,ATSGRGLGTEAF
TRBJ2-7,TRBV11-2,ASSLLEWGWVRDEQY
TRBJ1-4,TRBV5-5,ASSYQPGVLNEKLF
TRBJ1-1,TRBV19,ASSIYPDRANTEAF